These 29 T cell receptor beta chains originate from one sample sequenced in a study of blood T cell repertoires in COVID-19 (dated by TCRdb to about 2020). The method behind the library was the immunoSEQ multiplex PCR assay. Here the immuneACCESS table is served through TCRdb, limited to in-frame sequences with V and J called. Missing clones are a known gap in these copies; in checked studies unresolved V genes cover under half, and the rest lacks a known reason. The sample contains under 150,000 clones, around 80% of them found a single time. The biggest ten clones account for about 4% of the sample. The specimen sequenced was peripheral blood. Source of these receptors: a woman of 80 years or more with acute or convalescent COVID-19.

CDR3: CASSLNGGSYNEQFF. The CDR3 DNA reads as TGCGCCAGCAGCCTGAATGGGGGGTCCTACAATGAGCAGTTCTTC. V gene TRBV4-3 combines with J gene TRBJ2-1, with D possibly TRBD2 on 6 matching bases. V was shortened by 4 bases and J by 1 base, with 11 bases between the two germline ends. Germline values: CDR1 LGHNA, CDR2 YSLEER. CDR3 size: 15 residues.

The chain has TRBV7-8 and TRBJ1-2, with D perhaps TRBD1 (6 bases). Germline lookup yields CDR1 SGHVS and CDR2 FQNEAQ. CDR3 length: 13 residues. Trimming took 0 bases from V and 8 from J, leaving 10 bases between them. The CDR3 DNA follows: TGTGCCAGCAGCTTAGCGCGGGGGGGCGGCTACACCTTC. Translated: CASSLARGGGYTF.

The V and J genes are TRBV7-9 and TRBJ1-1; D uncertain. V was trimmed by 6 bases and J by 3 bases, leaving 11 bases between them. The CDR3 spans 13 residues. Germline V lookup: CDR1 SEHNR, CDR2 FQNEAQ (reference sequence). CDR3 nucleotides: TGTGCCAGCAGTTGGGTCGGGGACACTGAAGCTTTCTTT. It yields the protein CASSWVGDTEAFF.

The genes are TRBV19 and TRBJ1-1, with 8 positions matching TRBD1. Trimming at V came to 5 bases and at J to 3 bases, leaving 8 bases not matched to a gene. Germline CDR1 LNHDA, CDR2 SQIVND (reference sequence). The CDR3 totals 15 residues. DNA of the CDR3: TGTGCCAGTAGTCCTGGGACAGGCAAACACACTGAAGCTTTCTTT. As protein: CASSPGTGKHTEAFF.

This clone was counted between two and nine times. V gene TRBV4-2 combines with J gene TRBJ1-3; TRBD1 might be the D (5 bases). The CDR3 has 16 residues. CDR1 is LGHNA and CDR2 is YNFKEQ in the germline V gene. Trimming cost V 4 bases and J 2 bases, with 15 bases left between them. In DNA, the CDR3 is TGTGCCAGCAGCCGCGTGGGGGGATCGGCTGGAAACACCATATATTTT. Protein product: CASSRVGGSAGNTIYF.

The chain uses TRBV2 and TRBJ2-7; 7 bases agree with TRBD1. The CDR3 is made up of 13 amino acids. The trim removed 10 bases at V and 2 bases at J, leaving 8 bases unmatched. Germline V gene lookup returns CDR1 SNHLY and CDR2 FYNNEI. CDR3 sequence (DNA): TGTGCCATCAGAGGACAGGCCCCCTACGAGCAGTACTTC. Amino acid sequence: CAIRGQAPYEQYF.

This clone was seen only a few times. The chain joins TRBV6-2 or TRBV6-3 to TRBJ2-2, with 9 bases that match TRBD2. The CDR3 is 17 amino acids. Germline CDR1 MNHEY, CDR2 SVGEGT. With V trimmed by 2 bases and J by 4 bases, 8 bases remained unmatched. Here the CDR3 reads CASSYGAGGPFTGELFF. The CDR3, as DNA: TGTGCCAGCAGTTACGGGGCGGGAGGGCCGTTCACCGGGGAGCTGTTTTTT.

The chain links TRBV11-2 to TRBJ1-1, with TRBD1 matching 8 bases. This CDR3 has 16 amino acids. Looked up from germline, CDR1 is SGHAT and CDR2 is FQNNGV. V was clipped by 5 bases and J by 6 bases; unmatched bases: 14. CDR3 region: CASSRGIGQGEAEAFF. As DNA, the CDR3 is TGTGCCAGCAGCAGAGGAATAGGACAGGGAGAAGCTGAAGCTTTCTTT.

The gene calls are TRBV28 and TRBJ2-7; possibly TRBD2 for D (6 bases). Trimming stripped 10 bases from V and 0 bases from J, with 16 bases between. CDR1 is MDHEN and CDR2 is SYDVKM in the germline V gene. The CDR3 sequence is 14 residues long. The CDR3: CATLRDLSSYEQYF. Here the CDR3 DNA reads TGTGCCACCCTCCGGGACTTGAGCTCCTACGAGCAGTACTTC.

The chain joins TRBV7-8 to TRBJ1-2, with 7 bases lining up with TRBD1. Germline V lookup: CDR1 SGHVS, CDR2 FQNEAQ. V shed 4 bases, J shed 0 bases, and the junction held 20 bases outside the gene matches. This CDR3 has 20 residues. The CDR3 DNA follows: TGTGCCAGCAGCTCGCCGCGCCGGGACAGCCACCGTACGACTAACTATGGCTACACCTTC. It is translated as CASSSPRRDSHRTTNYGYTF.

This chain links TRBV6-2 or TRBV6-3 with TRBJ2-7; perhaps TRBD2 as D (5 bases). V was cut by 6 bases and J by 4 bases, with 16 bases left in between. CDR1 is MNHEY and CDR2 is SVGEGT in the germline V gene. This CDR3 region has 14 residues. The CDR3 sequence: CASSPPGGSYEQYF. In nucleotides, the CDR3 is TGTGCCAGCAGCCCCCCTGGAGGCTCGTACGAGCAGTACTTC.

The chain recombines TRBV4-2 with TRBJ1-2; 7 bases agree with TRBD1. The CDR3 loop spans 17 amino acids. Losses at the gene ends were 0 bases for V and 3 bases for J; bases not matched to a gene: 10. Germline V lookup: CDR1 LGHNA, CDR2 YNFKEQ. This CDR3 is CASSQDAGTVAYYGYTF. CDR3 coding DNA: TGTGCCAGCAGCCAAGATGCCGGGACAGTGGCTTACTATGGCTACACCTTC.

The chain couples TRBV10-3 to TRBJ1-3; possibly TRBD1 for D (5 bases). V dropped 0 bases and J dropped 0 bases, with 12 bases sitting between them. This CDR3 has 17 amino acids. CDR1 is ENHRY, CDR2 SYGVKD, per germline. In nucleotides, the CDR3 is TGTGCCATCAGTGAGTCCCCAGGGTCGAGCTCTGGAAACACCATATATTTT. It specifies CAISESPGSSSGNTIYF.

The chain has TRBV30 and TRBJ1-6, with 9 bases that match TRBD1. The length of the CDR3 is 15 residues. The trim removed 2 bases at V and 14 bases at J, leaving 13 bases unmatched. CDR1 and CDR2 from the germline V gene are GTSNPN and SVGIG (reference sequence). The CDR3 sequence is CAWSTQGASKRTLHF. CDR3 nucleotide sequence: TGTGCCTGGAGTACACAGGGGGCGAGTAAGAGGACCCTCCACTTT. Looking up the rest from reference TRBV30 and TRBJ1-6 gives the full variable domain: SQTIHQWPATLVQPVGSPLSLECTVEGTSNPNLYWYRQAAGRGLQLLFYSVGIGQISSEVPQNLSASRPQDRQFILSSKKLLLSDSGFYLCAWSTQGASKRTLHFGNGTRLTVT.

Regarding this clone: Other DNA variants within this sample encode the same CDR3. The CDR3 sequence: CASSPGQGNEKLFF. The CDR3 nucleotides are TGCGCCAGCAGCCCTGGACAGGGTAATGAAAAACTGTTTTTT. This chain connects TRBV5-1 to TRBJ1-4; TRBD1 matches 8 bases. Germline V gene lookup returns CDR1 SGHRS and CDR2 YFSETQ. The length of the CDR3 is 14 residues. The junction had 3 bases not matched to a gene; V was cut back by 4 bases and J by 4 bases. The variable domain in full, with the rest retrieved from reference TRBV5-1 and TRBJ1-4, is KAGVTQTPRYLIKTRGQQVTLSCSPISGHRSVSWYQQTPGQGLQFLFEYFSETQRNKGNFPGRFSGRQFSNSRSEMNVSTLELGDSALYLCASSPGQGNEKLFFGSGTQLSVL.

V gene TRBV5-1 combines with J gene TRBJ1-2; no clear D. This CDR3 is 17 amino acids long. Germline V gene data show CDR1 as SGHRS and CDR2 as YFSETQ. V lost 1 base and J lost 6, with 22 bases in between. The CDR3 DNA follows: TGCGCCAGCAGCTTGAGCGGAACGGTTGATCGGGAGAATGGCTACACCTTC. Translating it yields CASSLSGTVDRENGYTF.

V usage is TRBV7-2 and J usage is TRBJ2-1; no clear D. Germline values: CDR1 SGHTA, CDR2 FQGNSA. V gave up 5 bases and J gave up 8 bases, with 13 bases separating them. The CDR3 has 13 amino acids. This CDR3 reads CASSLVVSYEQFF. CDR3 coding DNA: TGTGCCAGCAGCCTTGTGGTAAGCTATGAGCAGTTCTTC.

The table lists this clone with a few counts. The same CDR3 can be traced to other DNA sequences in this sample. The chain couples TRBV2 to TRBJ1-1; D gene uncertain. CDR1 is SNHLY, CDR2 FYNNEI, per germline. This CDR3 comprises 13 residues. V was trimmed by 4 bases and J by 1 base, leaving 7 bases between them. The CDR3 loop is CASSAEGNTEAFF. CDR3 nucleotide sequence: TGTGCCAGCAGTGCCGAGGGGAACACTGAAGCTTTCTTT.

This clone was observed once. The chain has TRBV6-6 and TRBJ1-2; possible D gene TRBD1, 5 bases. The CDR3 runs to 16 residues. CDR1 is MNHNY, CDR2 SVGAGI, per germline (reference sequence). V lost 4 bases to trimming and J lost 6 bases, with 21 bases between them. The DNA of the CDR3 is TGTGCCAGCAGTTTCCTTCCGCTCGGGGGAGACGATGGCTACACCTTC. Translation: CASSFLPLGGDDGYTF.

This clone was seen a single time. V and J are TRBV4-3 and TRBJ2-1, with D maybe TRBD2 (6 bases). CDR1 and CDR2 from the germline V gene are LGHNA and YSLEER. V shed 0 bases and J shed 0 bases, with 6 bases lying between them. This CDR3 is 15 amino acids long. CDR3 bases: TGCGCCAGCAGCCAAGATAGCGGCTCCTACAATGAGCAGTTCTTC. Protein: CASSQDSGSYNEQFF.

In its sample, this clone was seen once. This rearrangement joins TRBV6-2 or TRBV6-3 to TRBJ2-4; D might be TRBD2 (5 bases). The CDR3 is 16 residues long. The V gene's germline CDR1 is MNHEY and CDR2 SVGEGT. V dropped 4 bases and J dropped 0 bases, with 13 bases sitting between them. In DNA, the CDR3 is TGTGCCAGCAGTTCTGCCCGACGGGGAGCCAAAAACATTCAGTACTTC. Encoded protein: CASSSARRGAKNIQYF.

The chain carries TRBV5-1 and TRBJ1-4; weak D call: TRBD1 (5 bases). V was trimmed by 3 bases and J by 8 bases, leaving 14 bases between them. CDR1 and CDR2 from the germline V gene are SGHRS and YFSETQ. This CDR3 region has 14 residues. CDR3 in amino acids: CASSSGPQAEKLFF. In DNA form, the CDR3 reads TGCGCCAGCAGCTCAGGGCCCCAGGCCGAAAAACTGTTTTTT.

This chain uses TRBV6-2 or TRBV6-3 with TRBJ2-3; possible D gene TRBD1, 5 bases. Trimming cost V 5 bases and J 2 bases, with 14 bases left between them. CDR1 is MNHEY and CDR2 is SVGEGT in the germline V gene. The CDR3 contains 15 residues. In DNA, the CDR3 is TGTGCCAGCAGTGCGACAGTCTCTTCCACAGATACGCAGTATTTT. This encodes CASSATVSSTDTQYF.

The chain combines TRBV6-5 with TRBJ2-5; perhaps TRBD1 as D (6 bases). The V and J ends lost 8 bases and 3 bases respectively, with 19 bases between them. The CDR3 consists of 15 residues. Germline V gene data show CDR1 as MNHEY and CDR2 as SVGAGI. The CDR3 sequence is CASLPGGRGEETQYF. As DNA, the CDR3 is TGTGCCAGCCTCCCTGGGGGCAGAGGGGAAGAGACCCAGTACTTC.

The chain is built from TRBV6-5 and TRBJ1-4; D might be TRBD1 (6 bases). The CDR3 sequence is 14 residues long. The germline CDR1 and CDR2 sequences are MNHEY and SVGAGI. Trimming shortened V by 6 bases and J by 7 bases, and 15 bases separated the two germline ends. CDR3 residues: CASSRQAPTEKLFF. CDR3 sequence (DNA): TGTGCCAGCAGCCGACAGGCACCTACTGAAAAACTGTTTTTT.

V and J are TRBV13 and TRBJ2-3, with a possible D match to TRBD1 (5 bases). Germline assignment: CDR1 PRHDT and CDR2 FYEKMQ (reference sequence). This CDR3 comprises 16 residues. Trimming cost V 4 bases and J 0 bases, with 14 bases left between them. CDR3 sequence (DNA): TGTGCCAGCAGCTCCAGACAGTCAGCTAGCACAGATACGCAGTATTTT. Translated, it gives CASSSRQSASTDTQYF.

There are a few counts of this clone. The chain uses TRBV6-2 or TRBV6-3 and TRBJ1-1; D unresolved. V lost 4 bases to trimming and J lost 0 bases, with 6 bases between them. CDR1 is MNHEY and CDR2 is SVGEGT in the germline V gene. This CDR3 comprises 13 residues. Written as DNA, the CDR3 is TGTGCCAGCAGTTTCCACTTGAACACTGAAGCTTTCTTT. Translating gives CASSFHLNTEAFF.

J is TRBJ1-1 and V is TRBV9; no definite D call. Germline CDR1 is SGDLS and CDR2 is YYNGEE. V was shortened by 0 bases and J by 5 bases, with 14 bases between the two germline ends. This CDR3 spans 15 amino acids. Here the CDR3 DNA reads TGTGCCAGCAGCGTAGTCGGCAGCGGGGAGACTGAAGCTTTCTTT. Its protein is CASSVVGSGETEAFF. Full variable domain (rest looked up from reference TRBV9 and TRBJ1-1): DSGVTQTPKHLITATGQRVTLRCSPRSGDLSVYWYQQSLDQGLQFLIQYYNGEERAKGNILERFSAQQFPDLHSELNLSSLELGDSALYFCASSVVGSGETEAFFGQGTRLTVV.

The chain recombines TRBV11-2 with TRBJ2-7; 9 bases agree with TRBD2. The trim removed 2 bases at V and 6 bases at J, leaving 20 bases unmatched. CDR3 length: 19 amino acids. Germline assignment: CDR1 SGHAT and CDR2 FQNNGV. The CDR3 nucleotides read TGTGCCAGCAGCTTAAAACCTCTGCGGACTTTGCGGGAGGGCCCCGAGCAGTACTTC. This encodes CASSLKPLRTLREGPEQYF.